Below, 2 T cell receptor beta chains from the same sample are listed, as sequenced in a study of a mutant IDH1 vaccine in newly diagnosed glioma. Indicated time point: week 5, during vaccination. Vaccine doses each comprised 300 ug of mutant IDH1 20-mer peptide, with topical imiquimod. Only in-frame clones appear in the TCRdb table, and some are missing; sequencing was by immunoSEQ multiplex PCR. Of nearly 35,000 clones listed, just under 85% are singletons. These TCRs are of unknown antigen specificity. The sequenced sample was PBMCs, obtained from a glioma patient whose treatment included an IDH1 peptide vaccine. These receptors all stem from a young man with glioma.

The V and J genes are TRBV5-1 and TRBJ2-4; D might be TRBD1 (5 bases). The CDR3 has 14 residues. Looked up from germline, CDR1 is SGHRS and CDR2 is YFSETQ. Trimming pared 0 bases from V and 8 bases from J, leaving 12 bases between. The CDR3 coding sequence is TGCGCCAGCAGCTTGGGTGTAGGGGAAGACATTCAGTACTTC. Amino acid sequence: CASSLGVGEDIQYF.

The CDR3 reads CATSRGDRGKPQHF. The CDR3 region has the DNA TGTGCCACCAGCAGAGGGGACAGGGGGAAGCCCCAGCATTTT. The V gene is TRBV15, the J gene TRBJ1-5, with TRBD1 identical over 11 bases. The germline CDR1 and CDR2 sequences are LNHNV and YYDKDF (reference sequence). V gave up 1 base and J gave up 8 bases; unmatched junction bases: 1. CDR3 length equals 14 residues.